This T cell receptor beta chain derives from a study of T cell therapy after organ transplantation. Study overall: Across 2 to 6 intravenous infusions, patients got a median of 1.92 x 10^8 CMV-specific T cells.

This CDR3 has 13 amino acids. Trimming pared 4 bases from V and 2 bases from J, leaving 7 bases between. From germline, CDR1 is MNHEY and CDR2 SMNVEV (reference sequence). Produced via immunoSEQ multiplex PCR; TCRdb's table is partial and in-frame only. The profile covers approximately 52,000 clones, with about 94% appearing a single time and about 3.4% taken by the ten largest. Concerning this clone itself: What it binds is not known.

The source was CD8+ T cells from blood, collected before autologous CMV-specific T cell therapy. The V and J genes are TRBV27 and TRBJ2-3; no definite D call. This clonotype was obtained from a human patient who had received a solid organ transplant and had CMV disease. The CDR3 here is CASSSPATDTQYF. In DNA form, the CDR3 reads TGTGCCAGCAGTTCCCCAGCCACAGATACGCAGTATTTT.